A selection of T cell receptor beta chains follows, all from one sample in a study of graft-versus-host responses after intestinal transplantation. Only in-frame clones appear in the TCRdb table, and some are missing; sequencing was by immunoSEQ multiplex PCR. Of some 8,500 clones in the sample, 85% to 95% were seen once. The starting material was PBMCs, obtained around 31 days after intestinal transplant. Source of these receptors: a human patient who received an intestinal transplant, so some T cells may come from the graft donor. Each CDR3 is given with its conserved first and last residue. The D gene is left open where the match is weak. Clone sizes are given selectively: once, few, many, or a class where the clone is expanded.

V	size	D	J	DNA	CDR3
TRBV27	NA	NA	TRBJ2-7	TGTGCCAGCAGTTTGGGTTTCTCCTACGAGCAGTACTTC	CASSLGFSYEQYF
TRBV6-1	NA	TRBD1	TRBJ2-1	TGTGCCAGCAGTGATGGGACAGGGGGCAATGAGCAGTTCTTC	CASSDGTGGNEQFF
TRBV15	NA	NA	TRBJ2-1	TGTGCCACCAGCAGATGTTGCCCCCCTTGGGCCCTGAGGGGCAATGAGCAGTTCTTC	CATSRCCPPWALRGNEQFF
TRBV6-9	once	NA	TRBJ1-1	TGTGCCAGCAGTTACGGCACCACTGAAGCTTTCTTT	CASSYGTTEAFF
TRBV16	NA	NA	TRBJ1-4	TGTGCCAGCAGCCAATCGGGTCTAGACAGGACAAATGAAAAACTGTTTTTT	CASSQSGLDRTNEKLFF
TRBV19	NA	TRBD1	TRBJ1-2	TGTGCCAGTAGTCTCGAACAGGGGGCGCTTTCTGGCTACACCTTC	CASSLEQGALSGYTF
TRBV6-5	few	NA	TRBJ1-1	TGTGCCAGCAGTAATGGACCTTATGAAGCTTTCTTT	CASSNGPYEAFF
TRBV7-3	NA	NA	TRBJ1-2	TGTGCCAGCAGCTTAACCCGGCCCGCTCATGGGGTCATACCGGGCCGACTTAGAAACTATGGCTACACCTTC	CASSLTRPAHGVIPGRLRNYGYTF
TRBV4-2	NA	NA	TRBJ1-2	TGTGCCAGCAGCCAAGATCGGTTGTCGAACTATGGCTACACCTTC	CASSQDRLSNYGYTF
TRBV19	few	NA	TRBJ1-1	TGTGCCAGTAGAATGGGCGGGGCCACTGAAGCTTTCTTT	CASRMGGATEAFF
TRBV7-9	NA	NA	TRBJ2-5	TGTGCCAGTAGCGTACAGAGGGGGGGTGGCGCAGAGACCCAGTACTTC	CASSVQRGGGAETQYF
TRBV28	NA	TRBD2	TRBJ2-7	TGTGCCAGCAGTCACTATAGCGGGGGGCCCCACTACGAGCAGTACTTC	CASSHYSGGPHYEQYF
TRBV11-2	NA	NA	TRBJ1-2	TGTGCCAGCAGCTTAGTTTCCGGAAACTATGGCTACACCTTC	CASSLVSGNYGYTF
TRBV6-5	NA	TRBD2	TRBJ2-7	TGTGCCAGCAGTTCCGTAGCGGGGGTGATATACGAGCAGTACTTC	CASSSVAGVIYEQYF